This T cell receptor beta chain was documented in a study of Ad26.COV2.S vaccination and SARS-CoV-2 variants. Profiling relied on immunoSEQ multiplex PCR, and the TCRdb table lists in-frame clones only, not all of them. Of around 86,000 clones in the sample, around 82% are singletons; the top ten hold about 17%. As regards this clone: What it binds is unknown.

Study-level findings and limits: Placebo recipients showed lower spike-specific TCR breadth than vaccinees. The TCR breadth and depth analyses may have produced an underestimate of total T cell responses. Non-spike TCR breadth was similar in vaccine and placebo recipients.

Trimming took 2 bases from V and 5 from J; bases not matched to a gene: 5. The CDR3 extends over 14 amino acids. Germline V gene lookup returns CDR1 MNHEY and CDR2 SVGEGT. The chain recombines TRBV6-2 or TRBV6-3 with TRBJ2-7, with 8 bases lining up with TRBD1. This receptor was obtained from a human donor who had recovered from COVID-19. Material: peripheral blood, obtained after recovery from COVID-19. CDR3 region: CASSYGTGPNEQYF. The CDR3 coding sequence is TGTGCCAGCAGTTACGGGACAGGTCCCAACGAGCAGTACTTC.